This T cell receptor beta chain was captured by sequencing in a study of tumor-infiltrating lymphocytes in oesophageal squamous cell carcinoma. TCRdb reprocessed the PCR reads with MiXCR, giving one entry per CDR3 protein. The top ten hold around 20% of the sample, which has under 20,000 distinct CDR3 sequences, 45% to 55% seen once. Germline V gives CDR1 SGHTA, CDR2 FQGNSA. The CDR3 covers 14 residues. This sequence joins TRBV7-2 and TRBJ2-5; D is ambiguous. The tail of the sequence fits TRBJ2-7 better, so the J call may be wrong. The receptor's source is a male donor with esophageal squamous cell carcinoma. Sequenced input: esophageal tumor tissue. The CDR3 DNA sequence: TGTGCCAGCAGCTTTATGAAGGGTTCCTACGAGCAGTACTTC. It specifies CASSFMKGSYEQYF.